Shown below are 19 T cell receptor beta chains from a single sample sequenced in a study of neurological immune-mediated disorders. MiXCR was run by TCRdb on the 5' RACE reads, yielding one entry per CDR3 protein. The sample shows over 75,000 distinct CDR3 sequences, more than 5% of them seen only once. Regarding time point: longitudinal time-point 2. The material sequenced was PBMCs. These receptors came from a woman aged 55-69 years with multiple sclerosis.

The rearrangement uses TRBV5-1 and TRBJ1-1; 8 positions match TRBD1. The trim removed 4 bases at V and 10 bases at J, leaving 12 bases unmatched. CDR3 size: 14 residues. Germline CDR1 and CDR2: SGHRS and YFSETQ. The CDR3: CASSPKDRESRAFF. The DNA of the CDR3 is TGCGCCAGCAGCCCGAAGGACAGGGAGAGTAGAGCTTTCTTT.

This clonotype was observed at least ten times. CDR3 nucleotide sequence: TGTGCCAGCAGCTTGGAGTACAGGGGTTCCTACGAGCAGTACTTC. It codes for CASSLEYRGSYEQYF. This chain links TRBV5-5 with TRBJ2-7, with 7 bases matching TRBD1. The junction had 4 bases not matched to a gene; V was cut back by 0 bases and J by 1 base. The CDR3 has 15 residues. CDR1 is SGHKS and CDR2 is YYEKEE in the germline V gene (reference sequence).

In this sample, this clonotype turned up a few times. The CDR3 spells CASRIRESRELFF. CDR3 bases: TGTGCCAGCAGAATTCGGGAGTCCCGGGAGCTGTTTTTT. This sequence joins TRBV2 and TRBJ2-2, with D perhaps matching TRBD2 (6 bases). Germline CDR1 is SNHLY and CDR2 is FYNNEI. Trimming removed 6 bases at V and 9 bases at J, with 14 bases between. The CDR3 is 13 amino acids.

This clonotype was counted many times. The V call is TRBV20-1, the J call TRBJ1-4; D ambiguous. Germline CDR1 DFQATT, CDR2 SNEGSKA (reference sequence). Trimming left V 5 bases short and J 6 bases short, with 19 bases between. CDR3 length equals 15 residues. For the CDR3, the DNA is TGCAGTGCTCCCGGGTTACCAAGCACTGATGAAAAACTGTTTTTT. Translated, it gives CSAPGLPSTDEKLFF.

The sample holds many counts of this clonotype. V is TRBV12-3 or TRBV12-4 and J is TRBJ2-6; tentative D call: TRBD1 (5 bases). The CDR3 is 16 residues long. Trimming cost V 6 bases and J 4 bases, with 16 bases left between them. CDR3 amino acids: CASRPNKGFGANVLTF. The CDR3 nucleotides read TGTGCCAGCAGACCGAACAAGGGGTTCGGGGCCAACGTCCTGACTTTC.

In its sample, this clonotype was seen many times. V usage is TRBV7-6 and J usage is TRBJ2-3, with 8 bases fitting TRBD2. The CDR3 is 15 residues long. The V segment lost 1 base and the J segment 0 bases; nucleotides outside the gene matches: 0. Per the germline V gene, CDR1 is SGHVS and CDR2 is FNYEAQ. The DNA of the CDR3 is TGTGCCAGCAGCTTAGTAGCGGGGAGCACAGATACGCAGTATTTT. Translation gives CASSLVAGSTDTQYF.

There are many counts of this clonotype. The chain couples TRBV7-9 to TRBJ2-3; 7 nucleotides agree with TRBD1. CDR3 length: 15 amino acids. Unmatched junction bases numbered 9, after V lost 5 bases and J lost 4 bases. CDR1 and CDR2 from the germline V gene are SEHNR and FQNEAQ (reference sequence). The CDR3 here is CASSPYRGPSDTQYF. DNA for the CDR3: TGTGCCAGCAGCCCGTACAGGGGCCCCTCAGATACGCAGTATTTT. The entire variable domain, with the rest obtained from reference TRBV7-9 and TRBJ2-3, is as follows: DTGVSQNPRHKITKRGQNVTFRCDPISEHNRLYWYRQTLGQGPEFLTYFQNEAQLEKSRLLSDRFSAERPKGSFSTLEIQRTEQGDSAMYLCASSPYRGPSDTQYFGPGTRLTVL.

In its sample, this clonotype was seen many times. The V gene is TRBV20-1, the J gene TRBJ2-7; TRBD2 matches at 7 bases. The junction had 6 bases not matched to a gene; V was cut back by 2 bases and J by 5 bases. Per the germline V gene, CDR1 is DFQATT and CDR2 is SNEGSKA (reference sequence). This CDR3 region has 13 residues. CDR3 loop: CSARRGLVDEQYF. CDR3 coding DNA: TGCAGTGCTAGACGCGGACTAGTCGACGAGCAGTACTTC.

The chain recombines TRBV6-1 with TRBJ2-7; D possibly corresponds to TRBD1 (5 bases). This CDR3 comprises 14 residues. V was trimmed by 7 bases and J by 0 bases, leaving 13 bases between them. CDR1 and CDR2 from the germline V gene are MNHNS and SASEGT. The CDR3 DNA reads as TGTGCCAGCAAGGGCCAGGGATACTCCTACGAGCAGTACTTC. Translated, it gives CASKGQGYSYEQYF.

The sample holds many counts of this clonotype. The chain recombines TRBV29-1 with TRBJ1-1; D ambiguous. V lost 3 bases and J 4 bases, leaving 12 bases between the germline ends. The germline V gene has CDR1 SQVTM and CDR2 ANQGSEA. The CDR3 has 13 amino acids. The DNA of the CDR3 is TGCAGCGTTGAGCCCAGGTTGAGCACTGAAGCTTTCTTT. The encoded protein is CSVEPRLSTEAFF.

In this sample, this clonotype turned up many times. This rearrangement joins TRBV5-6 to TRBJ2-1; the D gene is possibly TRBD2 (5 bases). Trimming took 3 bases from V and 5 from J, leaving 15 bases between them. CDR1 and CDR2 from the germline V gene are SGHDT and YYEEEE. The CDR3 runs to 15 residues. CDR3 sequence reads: CASSYAGDAHNEQFF. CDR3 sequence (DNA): TGTGCCAGCAGCTATGCCGGGGATGCCCACAATGAGCAGTTCTTC.

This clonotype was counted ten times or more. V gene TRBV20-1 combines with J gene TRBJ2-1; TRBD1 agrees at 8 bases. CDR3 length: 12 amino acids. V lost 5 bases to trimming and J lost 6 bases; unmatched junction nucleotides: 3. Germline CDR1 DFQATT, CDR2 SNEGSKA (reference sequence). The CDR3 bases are TGCAGTGCTTACGACAGGGGCAATGAGCAGTTCTTC. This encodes CSAYDRGNEQFF.

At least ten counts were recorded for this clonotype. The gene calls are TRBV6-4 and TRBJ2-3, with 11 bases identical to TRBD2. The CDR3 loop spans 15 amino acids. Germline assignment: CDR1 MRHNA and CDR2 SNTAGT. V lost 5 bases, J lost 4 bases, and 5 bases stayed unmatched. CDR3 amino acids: CASSLSGGASDTQYF. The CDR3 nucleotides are TGTGCCAGCAGTCTTAGCGGGGGGGCCTCAGATACGCAGTATTTT.

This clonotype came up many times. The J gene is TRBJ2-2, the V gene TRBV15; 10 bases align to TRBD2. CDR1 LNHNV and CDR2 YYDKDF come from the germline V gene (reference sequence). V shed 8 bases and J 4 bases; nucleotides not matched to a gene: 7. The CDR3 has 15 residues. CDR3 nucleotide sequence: TGTGCCACCGGGCTTAGCGGGGGGTTCACCGGGGAGCTGTTTTTT. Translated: CATGLSGGFTGELFF. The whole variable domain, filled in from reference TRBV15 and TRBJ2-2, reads DAMVIQNPRYQVTQFGKPVTLSCSQTLNHNVMYWYQQKSSQAPKLLFHYYDKDFNNEADTPDNFQSRRPNTSFCFLDIRSPGLGDTAMYLCATGLSGGFTGELFFGEGSRLTVL.

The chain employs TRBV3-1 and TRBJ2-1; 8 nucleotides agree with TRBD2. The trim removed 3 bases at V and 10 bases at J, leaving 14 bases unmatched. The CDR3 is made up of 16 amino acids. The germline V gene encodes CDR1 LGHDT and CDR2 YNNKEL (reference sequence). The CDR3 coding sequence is TGTGCCAGCAGCCATCCCCAAATGGGGACTAGTTCGGAGCAGTTCTTC. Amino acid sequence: CASSHPQMGTSSEQFF.

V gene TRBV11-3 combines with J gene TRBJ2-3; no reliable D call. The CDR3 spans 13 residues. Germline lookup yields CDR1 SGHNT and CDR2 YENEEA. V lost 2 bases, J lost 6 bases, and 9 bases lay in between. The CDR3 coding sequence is TGTGCCAGCAGCTTAAGTTGGCGGGATACGCAGTATTTT. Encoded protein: CASSLSWRDTQYF.

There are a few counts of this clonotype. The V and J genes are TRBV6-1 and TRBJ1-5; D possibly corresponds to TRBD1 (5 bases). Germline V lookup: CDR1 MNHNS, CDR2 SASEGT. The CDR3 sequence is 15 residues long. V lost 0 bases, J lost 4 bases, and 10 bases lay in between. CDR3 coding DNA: TGTGCCAGCAGTGAAGCCCTGGGACCTAATCAGCCCCAGCATTTT. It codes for CASSEALGPNQPQHF.

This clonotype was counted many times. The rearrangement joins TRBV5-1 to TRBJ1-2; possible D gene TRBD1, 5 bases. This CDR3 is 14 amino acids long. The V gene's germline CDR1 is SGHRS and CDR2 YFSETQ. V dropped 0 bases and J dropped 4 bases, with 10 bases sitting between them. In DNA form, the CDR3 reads TGCGCCAGCAGCTTGGCCCAGGGTGCCTATGGCTACACCTTC. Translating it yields CASSLAQGAYGYTF. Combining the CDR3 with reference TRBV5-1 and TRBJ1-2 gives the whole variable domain KAGVTQTPRYLIKTRGQQVTLSCSPISGHRSVSWYQQTPGQGLQFLFEYFSETQRNKGNFPGRFSGRQFSNSRSEMNVSTLELGDSALYLCASSLAQGAYGYTFGSGTRLTVV.

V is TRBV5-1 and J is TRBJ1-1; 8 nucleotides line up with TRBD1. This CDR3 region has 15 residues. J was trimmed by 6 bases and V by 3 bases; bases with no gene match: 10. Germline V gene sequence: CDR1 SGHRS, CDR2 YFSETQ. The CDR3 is CASSSRGPGGSEAFF. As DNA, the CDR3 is TGCGCCAGCAGCTCCAGGGGGCCGGGTGGGTCTGAAGCTTTCTTT.